Below are 4 T cell receptor beta chains sequenced from a single sample in a study of T-cell reconstitution after alpha-beta-depleted transplantation in children. Using unique molecular identifiers, the investigators prepared the TCRbeta library. A single record per CDR3 protein comes from TCRdb applying MiXCR to the PCR reads. Of a few hundred thousand distinct CDR3 sequences in the sample, about 26% were seen once. Sequencing was performed on PBMCs, taken before TCRalphabeta/CD19-depleted stem cell transplant. Source of these receptors: a girl aged 2 to 9 with Fanconi anemia, due to receive a stem cell transplant.

The chain recombines TRBV2 with TRBJ2-1; no clear D. CDR1 and CDR2 (germline): SNHLY, FYNNEI. The CDR3 has 12 amino acids. Deletions cut 5 bases from V and 8 bases from J, with 10 bases between. CDR3 region: CASSYDLDEQFF. The CDR3, as DNA: TGTGCCAGCAGTTACGACTTGGATGAGCAGTTCTTC.

In its sample, this clonotype was seen many times. The genes are TRBV20-1 and TRBJ2-7, with 7 bases that match TRBD1. The ends lost 5 bases at V and 0 bases at J; junction bases unmatched: 7. The V gene's germline CDR1 is DFQATT and CDR2 SNEGSKA (reference sequence). The CDR3 extends over 14 amino acids. This CDR3 is CSAPGQVPSYEQYF. The CDR3, as DNA: TGCAGTGCTCCAGGACAGGTCCCCTCCTACGAGCAGTACTTC.

DNA of the CDR3: TGTGCCAGCAGCCCCTCCGGGACGGTTCGAGAAAAACTGTTTTTT. This sequence encodes CASSPSGTVREKLFF. The chain has TRBV11-1 and TRBJ1-4; maybe TRBD1 (5 bases). This CDR3 is built from 15 residues. Trimming shortened V by 5 bases and J by 8 bases, and 18 bases separated the two germline ends. Germline V gene lookup returns CDR1 SGHAT and CDR2 FQDESV (reference sequence). Full variable domain (outside the CDR3, taken from reference TRBV11-1 and TRBJ1-4): EAEVAQSPRYKITEKSQAVAFWCDPISGHATLYWYRQILGQGPELLVQFQDESVVDDSQLPKDRFSAERLKGVDSTLKIQPAELGDSAMYLCASSPSGTVREKLFFGSGTQLSVL.

This rearrangement joins TRBV11-2 to TRBJ2-1; perhaps TRBD1 as D (6 bases). V was clipped by 5 bases and J by 6 bases, with 17 bases between them. CDR3 length: 15 residues. Germline CDR1 reads SGHAT; CDR2 reads FQNNGV. The CDR3 reads CASSATGWSTNEQFF. The CDR3 DNA reads as TGTGCCAGCAGCGCCACAGGGTGGAGTACCAATGAGCAGTTCTTC.